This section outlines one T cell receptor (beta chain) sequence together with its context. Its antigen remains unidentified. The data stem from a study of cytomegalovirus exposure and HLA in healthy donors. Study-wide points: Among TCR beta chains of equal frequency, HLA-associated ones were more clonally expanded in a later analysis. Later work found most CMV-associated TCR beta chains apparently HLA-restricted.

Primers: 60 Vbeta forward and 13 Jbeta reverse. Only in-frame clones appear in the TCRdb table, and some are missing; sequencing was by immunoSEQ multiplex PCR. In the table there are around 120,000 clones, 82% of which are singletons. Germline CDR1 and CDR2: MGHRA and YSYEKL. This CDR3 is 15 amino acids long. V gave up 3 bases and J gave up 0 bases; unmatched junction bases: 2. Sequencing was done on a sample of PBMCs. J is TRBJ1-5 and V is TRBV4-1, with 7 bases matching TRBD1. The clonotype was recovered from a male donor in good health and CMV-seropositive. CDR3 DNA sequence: TGCGCCAGCAGCCAGGGACAGCATAGCAATCAGCCCCAGCATTTT. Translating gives CASSQGQHSNQPQHF.